Each of the 3 T cell receptor beta chains below was sequenced from the same sample in a study of CD8 T cells in ankylosing spondylitis. One entry per CDR3 protein results from TCRdb running MiXCR on the 5' RACE reads. The table has 300,000 to 400,000 distinct CDR3 sequences, roughly 14% seen once; the top ten hold approximately 1.1%. Sample: blood, either unsorted or a sorted T cell fraction (not recorded which). These receptors came from a male donor with ankylosing spondylitis or in good health (not recorded which).

This clonotype was found many times. This chain joins TRBV29-1 and TRBJ2-2; a possible D gene is TRBD2 (6 bases). CDR1 is SQVTM, CDR2 ANQGSEA, per germline. Trimming removed 7 bases at V and 0 bases at J, with 15 bases between. The CDR3 totals 15 residues. The CDR3 protein is CSARTGTANTGELFF. CDR3 DNA: TGCAGCGCCCGAACCGGGACTGCGAACACCGGGGAGCTGTTTTTT.

This clonotype was seen a handful of times. The chain employs TRBV5-1 and TRBJ2-7; 9 nucleotides line up with TRBD2. The CDR3 length is 15 residues. In germline, CDR1 is SGHRS, CDR2 YFSETQ. With 0 bases clipped from V and 4 bases from J, the junction kept 5 bases outside the gene matches. CDR3 DNA: TGCGCCAGCAGCTTGGAGGCGGGGGGGCCGTACGAGCAGTACTTC. This sequence encodes CASSLEAGGPYEQYF.

This chain links TRBV6-1 with TRBJ2-7, with D perhaps matching TRBD1 or TRBD2 (5 bases each). Germline V lookup: CDR1 MNHNS, CDR2 SASEGT. This CDR3 contains 11 residues. Deletions cut 5 bases from V and 8 bases from J, with 10 bases between. The CDR3 sequence: CASSLPGQQYF. CDR3 sequence (DNA): TGTGCCAGCAGTTTGCCGGGACAGCAGTACTTC.